The 28 T cell receptor beta chains below all came from one sample that was sequenced in a study of sequential checkpoint blockade in melanoma. Described treatment: randomized to nivolumab then ipilimumab (arm A) or the reverse (arm B). Generated by immunoSEQ multiplex PCR, the TCRdb table keeps only in-frame clones and is missing some. The top ten clones hold roughly 25% of a sample with 10,000 to 15,000 clones, roughly 72% of them seen once. This sample comprised CD8+ T cells sorted from blood (inferred from file names), obtained from a patient given nivolumab and ipilimumab in sequence. These receptor sequences come from a human donor with melanoma.

The chain has TRBV27 and TRBJ2-7; possible D gene TRBD2, 5 bases. The CDR3 spans 13 residues. CDR1 and CDR2 (germline): MNHEY, SMNVEV (reference sequence). Trimming shortened V by 9 bases and J by 2 bases, and 14 bases separated the two germline ends. In nucleotides, the CDR3 is TGTGCCAGTGGTCGGAGAGGGCCCTACGAGCAGTACGTC. Amino acids: CASGRRGPYEQYV.

V gene TRBV10-1 combines with J gene TRBJ2-1, with TRBD2 as a possible D gene (5 bases). V was cut by 0 bases and J by 4 bases, with 13 bases left in between. This CDR3 has 16 residues. Germline loops: CDR1 WNHNN, CDR2 SYGVQD (reference sequence). The CDR3 protein is CASSESTSGLYNEQFF. DNA of the CDR3: TGCGCCAGCAGTGAGTCGACGAGCGGACTTTACAATGAGCAGTTCTTC.

V and J are TRBV28 and TRBJ1-4; TRBD1 matches 8 bases. CDR1 is MDHEN and CDR2 is SYDVKM in the germline V gene. Trimming at V came to 3 bases and at J to 7 bases, leaving 7 bases not matched to a gene. The CDR3 loop spans 15 amino acids. The CDR3 DNA follows: TGTGCCAGCAGTTTCCAGGGGGCGAGAAGTGAAAAACTGTTTTTT. Its protein product is CASSFQGARSEKLFF.

The chain has TRBV6-6 and TRBJ1-2; D is possibly TRBD1 (5 bases). Germline CDR1 reads MNHNY; CDR2 reads SVGAGI (reference sequence). This CDR3 region has 14 residues. The V end was cut by 0 bases, the J end by 4 bases, with 9 bases between. The CDR3 is CASSYSWQGYGYTF. In DNA, the CDR3 is TGTGCCAGCAGTTACTCATGGCAGGGCTATGGCTACACCTTC.

The chain is built from TRBV4-3 and TRBJ2-5, with 10 positions matching TRBD1. The germline gives CDR1 LGHNA, CDR2 YSLEER. V trimming: 4 bases; J trimming: 5 bases; junction bases outside the gene matches: 1. The CDR3 totals 13 residues. The CDR3 nucleotides read TGCGCCAGCAGCCGGGGACAGGGGGAGACCCAGTACTTC. Protein sequence: CASSRGQGETQYF.

This sequence joins TRBV5-5 and TRBJ2-7, with D possibly being TRBD2 (5 bases). Germline-derived CDR1 and CDR2 are SGHKS and YYEKEE (reference sequence). Trimming pared 1 base from V and 0 bases from J, leaving 17 bases between. The CDR3 runs to 17 residues. Here the CDR3 DNA reads TGTGCCAGCAGCTTGACCTCGGGGTTTGGGTTCTCCTACGAGCAGTACGTC. This gives the protein CASSLTSGFGFSYEQYV.

The gene calls are TRBV30 and TRBJ2-7, with 7 bases that match TRBD2. The CDR3 has 15 residues. Germline-derived CDR1 and CDR2 are GTSNPN and SVGIG (reference sequence). V gave up 5 bases and J gave up 6 bases; unmatched junction bases: 16. The CDR3 region is CAWGGVDKPVGEQYF. The CDR3 bases are TGTGCCTGGGGGGGGGTGGACAAACCCGTCGGCGAGCAGTACTTC.

The CDR3 spells CASSRDRGNYGYTF. As DNA, the CDR3 is TGTGCCAGCAGCCGGGACAGGGGGAACTATGGCTACACCTTC. The chain uses TRBV14 and TRBJ1-2; TRBD1 aligns across 11 bases. The CDR3 is made up of 14 amino acids. Unmatched junction bases numbered 0, after V lost 4 bases and J lost 2 bases. Germline V lookup: CDR1 SGHDN, CDR2 FVKESK.

The CDR3 DNA follows: TGTGCCAGCAGCTCACGACTAGCGGGAGCAATCGAGCAGTACTTC. Translation: CASSSRLAGAIEQYF. V and J are TRBV7-6 and TRBJ2-7, with 12 bases aligning to TRBD2. V shed 4 bases, J shed 6 bases, and the junction held 7 bases outside the gene matches. Germline CDR1 is SGHVS and CDR2 is FNYEAQ. The CDR3 loop spans 15 amino acids.

In DNA, the CDR3 is TGTGCCAGCAGCGGGAGCTCCTACAATGAGCAGTTCTTC. It translates to CASSGSSYNEQFF. The chain joins TRBV19 to TRBJ2-1; 8 nucleotides agree with TRBD2. The CDR3 covers 13 residues. Germline lookup yields CDR1 LNHDA and CDR2 SQIVND (reference sequence). Trimming cost V 9 bases and J 0 bases; bases outside gene matches: 1.

The V gene is TRBV11-3, the J gene TRBJ2-7; TRBD2 matches 10 bases. V shed 5 bases and J 3 bases; nucleotides not matched to a gene: 10. From germline, CDR1 is SGHNT and CDR2 YENEEA. This CDR3 spans 16 amino acids. In DNA, the CDR3 is TGTGCCAGCAGCCCCCCCACTAGCGGGATTTTCTACGAGCAGTACTTC. Translation gives CASSPPTSGIFYEQYF.

The CDR3 nucleotides are TGTGCCAGCAGCGACAAGGACAGATACAATGAGCAGTTCTTC. Translating it yields CASSDKDRYNEQFF. The rearrangement uses TRBV7-9 and TRBJ2-1; TRBD1 is a possible D gene (6 bases). CDR3 size: 14 residues. Germline lookup yields CDR1 SEHNR and CDR2 FQNEAQ (reference sequence). V was shortened by 5 bases and J by 4 bases, with 12 bases between the two germline ends.

The chain is built from TRBV13 and TRBJ2-5; 8 nucleotides align to TRBD2. The junction had 14 bases not matched to a gene; V was cut back by 4 bases and J by 4 bases. Germline V gene data show CDR1 as PRHDT and CDR2 as FYEKMQ (reference sequence). This CDR3 region has 17 residues. CDR3 residues: CASSSAAGGAGRETQYF. The DNA of the CDR3 is TGTGCCAGCAGCTCTGCGGCGGGGGGCGCGGGTAGAGAGACCCAGTACTTC.

The chain links TRBV7-8 to TRBJ2-7; possibly TRBD2 for D (6 bases). Trimming removed 7 bases at V and 5 bases at J, with 12 bases between. The CDR3 is 12 residues long. Germline CDR1 and CDR2: SGHVS and FQNEAQ. CDR3 in DNA: TGTGCCAGCACCCTATGGGGGGACGAGCAGTACGTC. It yields the protein CASTLWGDEQYV.

This clone was seen just once. The DNA of the CDR3 is TGTGCCAGCAGCTTAGCGCAGGGAAGGTCTGAAGCTTTCTTT. This codes for CASSLAQGRSEAFF. The rearrangement joins TRBV7-6 to TRBJ1-1, with D maybe TRBD1 (5 bases). V was clipped by 0 bases and J by 6 bases, with 11 bases between them. Germline V gene data show CDR1 as SGHVS and CDR2 as FNYEAQ. This CDR3 comprises 14 residues. Variable domain in full (rest from reference TRBV7-6 and TRBJ1-1): GAGVSQSPRYKVTKRGQDVALRCDPISGHVSLYWYRQALGQGPEFLTYFNYEAQQDKSGLPNDRFSAERPEGSISTLTIQRTEQRDSAMYRCASSLAQGRSEAFFGQGTRLTVV.

This clone was counted a single time. The rearrangement joins TRBV7-9 to TRBJ1-4, with 9 nucleotides matching TRBD1. CDR3 length equals 16 residues. Losses at the gene ends were 0 bases for V and 13 bases for J; bases not matched to a gene: 12. The germline CDR1 and CDR2 sequences are SEHNR and FQNEAQ (reference sequence). CDR3 sequence reads: CASSLAPDRGGNGLFF. The CDR3 nucleotides read TGTGCCAGCAGCTTAGCCCCTGACAGGGGGGGAAATGGACTGTTTTTT. The variable domain in full, with the rest retrieved from reference TRBV7-9 and TRBJ1-4, is DTGVSQNPRHKITKRGQNVTFRCDPISEHNRLYWYRQTLGQGPEFLTYFQNEAQLEKSRLLSDRFSAERPKGSFSTLEIQRTEQGDSAMYLCASSLAPDRGGNGLFFGSGTQLSVL.

There are a few counts of this clone. V usage is TRBV7-2 and J usage is TRBJ2-1, with D possibly matching TRBD2 (6 bases). Germline CDR1 and CDR2: SGHTA and FQGNSA. This CDR3 is built from 13 residues. V lost 7 bases, J lost 4 bases, and 11 bases lay in between. CDR3 in amino acids: CASKGRGYNEQFF. In DNA, the CDR3 is TGTGCCAGCAAAGGGCGGGGTTACAATGAGCAGTTCTTC.

This rearrangement joins TRBV10-3 to TRBJ1-1; 8 bases match TRBD1. Germline V gene data show CDR1 as ENHRY and CDR2 as SYGVKD. This CDR3 contains 14 residues. J lost 1 base, V lost 7 bases, and 5 bases had no gene match. The CDR3 DNA sequence: TGTGCCATCACCCCAGGGGGCTGGAACACTGAAGCTTTCTTT. Protein: CAITPGGWNTEAFF.

The chain uses TRBV4-1 and TRBJ2-7; 12 positions match TRBD2. The germline CDR1 and CDR2 sequences are MGHRA and YSYEKL. V was clipped by 2 bases and J by 5 bases; unmatched bases: 10. This CDR3 comprises 17 residues. CDR3 sequence reads: CASSQSRLAGGAHEQYF. CDR3 bases: TGCGCCAGCAGCCAAAGTCGTCTAGCGGGAGGGGCCCACGAGCAGTACTTC.

By proportion, this clone is medium-sized. The chain couples TRBV6-5 to TRBJ2-5; 8 bases match TRBD1. Germline lookup yields CDR1 MNHEY and CDR2 SVGAGI. The CDR3 runs to 15 residues. The V segment lost 2 bases and the J segment 5 bases; nucleotides outside the gene matches: 7. The CDR3 sequence: CASSYAGGPGETQYF. The CDR3 region has the DNA TGTGCCAGCAGTTACGCAGGGGGCCCGGGGGAGACCCAGTACTTC.

This clone occurred a few times. The rearrangement joins TRBV20-1 to TRBJ2-7; the match to TRBD1 covers 7 bases. CDR3 size: 8 residues. Germline V gives CDR1 DFQATT, CDR2 SNEGSKA (reference sequence). The DNA of the CDR3 is TGCAGTGAGGGACAGTGGGACGTC. Translating it yields CSEGQWDV.

The chain links TRBV6-4 to TRBJ2-1; 9 bases map to TRBD2. Germline V gene data show CDR1 as MRHNA and CDR2 as SNTAGT. V shed 0 bases, J shed 0 bases, and the junction held 6 bases outside the gene matches. This CDR3 has 18 amino acids. The CDR3 protein is CASSDSMLAGTSYNEQFF. CDR3 nucleotide sequence: TGTGCCAGCAGTGACTCGATGCTAGCGGGGACCTCCTACAATGAGCAGTTCTTC.

The rearrangement links TRBV6-6 to TRBJ1-4, with D unclear. The CDR3 runs 11 residues. The V and J ends lost 10 bases and 8 bases respectively, with 11 bases between them. Germline CDR1 is MNHNY and CDR2 is SVGAGI (reference sequence). For the CDR3, the DNA is TGTGCCACCTATAAACGAGAAAAACTGTTTTTT. The encoded protein is CATYKREKLFF.

This chain links TRBV4-3 with TRBJ1-2; 8 bases line up with TRBD1. Germline loops: CDR1 LGHNA, CDR2 YSLEER. With 3 bases clipped from V and 8 bases from J, the junction kept 8 bases outside the gene matches. The CDR3 is 14 residues long. Here the CDR3 reads CASSQGKDRDGYTF. CDR3 DNA: TGCGCCAGCAGCCAGGGAAAGGACAGGGACGGCTACACCTTC.

This chain joins TRBV5-4 and TRBJ2-1; 8 bases match TRBD2. The CDR3 is 12 residues long. Germline CDR1 is SGHNT and CDR2 is YYREEE (reference sequence). The V segment lost 7 bases and the J segment 9 bases; nucleotides outside the gene matches: 6. Here the CDR3 reads CASSLGGAEQFF. In DNA, the CDR3 is TGTGCCAGCTCCCTCGGGGGGGCTGAGCAGTTCTTC.

The chain uses TRBV7-9 and TRBJ1-2; 9 nucleotides align to TRBD1. With 5 bases clipped from V and 3 bases from J, the junction kept 10 bases outside the gene matches. The CDR3 is 16 residues long. The germline CDR1 and CDR2 sequences are SEHNR and FQNEAQ (reference sequence). The CDR3 spells CASSGRDRVDDYGYTF. CDR3 sequence (DNA): TGTGCCAGCAGCGGCCGGGACAGGGTCGATGACTATGGCTACACCTTC.

This chain's CDR3 is CASSEANYQPQHF. CDR3 coding DNA: TGTGCCAGCAGTGAGGCCAATTATCAGCCCCAGCATTTT. This chain links TRBV2 with TRBJ1-5; D is unclear. This CDR3 has 13 residues. From germline, CDR1 is SNHLY and CDR2 FYNNEI. V dropped 3 bases and J dropped 5 bases, with 8 bases sitting between them.

The rearrangement joins TRBV2 to TRBJ1-2; TRBD1 matches at 8 bases. The CDR3 totals 14 residues. The V and J ends lost 4 bases and 3 bases, in that order; junction bases with no gene match: 4. Germline V gene lookup returns CDR1 SNHLY and CDR2 FYNNEI. CDR3 loop: CASSGTGMDYGYTF. CDR3 sequence (DNA): TGTGCCAGCAGTGGGACAGGGATGGACTATGGCTACACCTTC.